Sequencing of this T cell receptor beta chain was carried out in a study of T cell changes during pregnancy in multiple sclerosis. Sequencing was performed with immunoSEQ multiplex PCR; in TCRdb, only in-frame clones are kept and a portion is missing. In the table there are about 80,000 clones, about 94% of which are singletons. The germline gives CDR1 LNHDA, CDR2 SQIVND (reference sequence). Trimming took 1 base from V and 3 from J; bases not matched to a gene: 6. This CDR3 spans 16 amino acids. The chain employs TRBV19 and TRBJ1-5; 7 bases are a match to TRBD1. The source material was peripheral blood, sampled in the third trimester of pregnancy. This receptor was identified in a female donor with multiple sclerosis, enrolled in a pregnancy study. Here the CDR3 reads CASSIVSGGSNQPQHF. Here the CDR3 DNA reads TGTGCCAGTAGTATAGTGTCAGGGGGTTCCAATCAGCCCCAGCATTTT. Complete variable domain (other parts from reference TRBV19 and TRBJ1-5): DGGITQSPKYLFRKEGQNVTLSCEQNLNHDAMYWYRQDPGQGLRLIYYSQIVNDFQKGDIAEGYSVSREKKESFPLTVTSAQKNPTAFYLCASSIVSGGSNQPQHFGDGTRLSIL.